The clone carrying this T cell receptor beta chain has more than one count but fewer than ten. TCRdb called the 5' RACE reads again in MiXCR, with one record for every CDR3 protein. The table lists tens of thousands of distinct CDR3 sequences, 25% of them singletons, with over 40% in the top ten. This record comes from a study of T-cell memory formation after mild COVID-19. Germline V gene data show CDR1 as SGHVS and CDR2 as FQNEAQ. The V end lost 7 bases, the J end lost 3 bases, and 19 bases lay between the germline ends. The CDR3 has 15 residues. This receptor was obtained from a man younger than 30 who had mild COVID-19 (a few samples of this study predate the infection). Cell type and time point are not known. This chain connects TRBV7-8 to TRBJ2-7; tentatively, D is TRBD1 (6 bases). The sequenced sample was PBMCs or a T cell subset sorted from them (not recorded which). CDR3 amino acids: CASTPGHFGGYEQYV. CDR3 coding DNA: TGTGCCAGCACCCCGGGACACTTCGGTGGCTACGAGCAGTACGTC.